The clone carrying this TCR beta chain was seen many times. Its antigen is unknown. The data were obtained in a study of T cells in Graves' hyperthyroidism and ophthalmopathy. Broader study findings: The model anticipated ophthalmopathy a median about six months pre-onset. Also found in blood were most expanded thyroid clonotypes above 0.001.

Amplification of TCR beta CDR3 regions used RNA as the template. The HTBI set primed first-round TCR CDR3 RT-PCR. One entry per CDR3 protein results from TCRdb running MiXCR on the multiplex PCR reads. The data contain under 350,000 distinct CDR3 sequences, over 15% of them singletons. CDR1 is DFQATT, CDR2 SNEGSKA, per germline (reference sequence). The CDR3 has 16 residues. V lost 3 bases, J lost 6 bases, and 23 bases lay in between. The J gene is TRBJ1-2, the V gene TRBV20-1; D not certain. Sequences were obtained from blood. The receptor's source is a woman in her sixties with Graves' ophthalmopathy. In DNA, the CDR3 is TGCAGTGCTAGCGGGTCGGGGTCCCGCTTGGAGAATGGCTACACCTTC. It specifies CSASGSGSRLENGYTF.